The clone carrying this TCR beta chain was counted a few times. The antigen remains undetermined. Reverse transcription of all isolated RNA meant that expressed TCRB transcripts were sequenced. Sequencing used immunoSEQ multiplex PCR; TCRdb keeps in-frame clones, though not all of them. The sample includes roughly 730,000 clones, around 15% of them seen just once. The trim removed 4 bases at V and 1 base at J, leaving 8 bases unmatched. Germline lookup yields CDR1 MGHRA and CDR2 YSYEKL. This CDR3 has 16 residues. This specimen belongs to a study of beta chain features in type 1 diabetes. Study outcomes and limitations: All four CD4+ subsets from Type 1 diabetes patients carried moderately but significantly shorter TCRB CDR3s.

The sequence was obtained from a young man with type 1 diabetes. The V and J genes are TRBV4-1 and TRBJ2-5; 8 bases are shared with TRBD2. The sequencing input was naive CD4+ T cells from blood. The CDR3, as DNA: TGCGCCAGCAGCCCAACTAGCGGAGACTTCCAAGAGACCCAGTACTTC. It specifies CASSPTSGDFQETQYF.